The rows below give T cell receptor beta chains drawn from one sample of a study of memory CD4+ T cells and cytomegalovirus serostatus. Measured with immunoSEQ multiplex PCR; TCRdb has only the in-frame clones, and not every one. The sample holds approximately 61,000 clones, 75% to 85% seen once. The sequenced sample was memory CD4+ T cells from blood. The receptor source for this set is an adult in good health and CMV-seronegative. CDR3s include the opening cysteine and the closing phenylalanine or tryptophan. The order of the fields is J gene, D gene, V gene, clone size, CDR3 protein, CDR3 DNA. D genes are given only for firm matches. Clone size, where shown, is once, few, many, or a class for clones that have expanded.

J gene: TRBJ1-1; D gene: .; V gene: TRBV7-9; clone size: .; CDR3 protein: CASSSLGGGVGAEAFF; CDR3 DNA: TGTGCCAGCAGCTCCCTTGGGGGGGGCGTGGGAGCTGAAGCTTTCTTT
J gene: TRBJ1-1; D gene: .; V gene: TRBV6-5; clone size: .; CDR3 protein: CASSYLYRGEAFF; CDR3 DNA: TGTGCCAGCAGTTACTTGTATCGGGGTGAAGCTTTCTTT
J gene: TRBJ1-2; D gene: TRBD1; V gene: TRBV4-1; clone size: .; CDR3 protein: CASSPGTGGLDYGYTF; CDR3 DNA: TGCGCCAGCAGCCCCGGGACAGGGGGCTTGGACTATGGCTACACCTTC
J gene: TRBJ2-7; D gene: .; V gene: TRBV2; clone size: medium-sized; CDR3 protein: CASTRDNSYEQYF; CDR3 DNA: TGTGCCAGCACTCGGGACAACTCCTACGAGCAGTACTTC
J gene: TRBJ2-5; D gene: TRBD1; V gene: TRBV25-1; clone size: .; CDR3 protein: CASSDTGTGERETQYF; CDR3 DNA: TGTGCCAGCAGTGATACCGGGACAGGGGAGCGAGAGACCCAGTACTTC
J gene: TRBJ2-3; D gene: TRBD2; V gene: TRBV2; clone size: .; CDR3 protein: CASKREAGGRTDTQYF; CDR3 DNA: TGTGCCAGCAAGCGTGAAGCGGGAGGGCGGACAGATACGCAGTATTTT
J gene: TRBJ2-3; D gene: .; V gene: TRBV10-3; clone size: .; CDR3 protein: CAISGPSGASTDTQYF; CDR3 DNA: TGTGCCATCAGTGGGCCGAGCGGAGCTAGCACAGATACGCAGTATTTT
J gene: TRBJ1-3; D gene: .; V gene: TRBV5-4; clone size: .; CDR3 protein: CASSSRSKTPGNTIYF; CDR3 DNA: TGTGCCAGCAGCTCTAGATCAAAGACCCCTGGAAACACCATATATTTT
J gene: TRBJ1-2; D gene: TRBD1; V gene: TRBV28; clone size: .; CDR3 protein: CASSLNRGLSGYTF; CDR3 DNA: TGTGCCAGCAGTTTGAACAGGGGGCTGTCTGGCTACACCTTC
J gene: TRBJ1-2; D gene: .; V gene: TRBV15; clone size: once; CDR3 protein: CATSREQGDGYTF; CDR3 DNA: TGTGCCACCAGCAGAGAACAGGGTGATGGCTACACCTTC
J gene: TRBJ2-5; D gene: TRBD2; V gene: TRBV7-8; clone size: .; CDR3 protein: CASSSSIGLAQGETQYF; CDR3 DNA: TGTGCCAGCAGCTCAAGTATTGGACTAGCCCAGGGAGAGACCCAGTACTTC
J gene: TRBJ1-2; D gene: .; V gene: TRBV6-6; clone size: .; CDR3 protein: CASSSSRGNYGYTF; CDR3 DNA: TGTGCCAGCAGTTCCTCCCGAGGAAACTATGGCTACACCTTC
J gene: TRBJ1-2; D gene: TRBD1; V gene: TRBV6-1; clone size: .; CDR3 protein: CASSDGRGQQGYGYTF; CDR3 DNA: TGTGCCAGCAGTGATGGGAGGGGGCAGCAGGGCTATGGCTACACCTTC
J gene: TRBJ1-4; D gene: TRBD1; V gene: TRBV19; clone size: .; CDR3 protein: CASSKTGVKRTNEKLFF; CDR3 DNA: TGTGCCAGTAGTAAGACAGGGGTCAAGCGGACTAATGAAAAACTGTTTTTT
J gene: TRBJ2-3; D gene: .; V gene: TRBV7-9; clone size: once; CDR3 protein: CASSPPGDTQYF; CDR3 DNA: TGTGCCAGCAGTCCCCCGGGAGATACGCAGTATTTT
J gene: TRBJ2-2; D gene: .; V gene: TRBV27; clone size: .; CDR3 protein: CASSFRQGTNTGELFF; CDR3 DNA: TGTGCCAGCAGTTTCCGGCAGGGAACGAACACCGGGGAGCTGTTTTTT